This T cell receptor beta chain was identified in a study of T cell responses to AZD1222 COVID-19 vaccine. General observations from the study: Of spike-specific TCRs, nearly half reportedly target regions left unmutated in variants. Just a handful of AZD1222 recipients tested seropositive at baseline. Spike-specific TCR breadth and depth both grew after two AZD1222 doses. Spike as a whole was targeted by vaccine-associated CD4 TCRs, dominant at 160-218 and 743-854.

This CDR3 is built from 14 residues. V was shortened by 2 bases and J by 1 base, with 9 bases between the two germline ends. Germline-derived CDR1 and CDR2 are SGHTA and FQGNSA. The repertoire was sequenced with immunoSEQ multiplex PCR; TCRdb's copy has only in-frame clones and lacks some. The table includes 190,000 or so clones, 80% to 95% detected once. About this clone: The antigen is undetermined.

This TCR was recovered from an adult who received the AZD1222 COVID-19 vaccine. This specimen consisted of peripheral blood, obtained 28 days after the second AZD1222 dose. The rearrangement joins TRBV7-2 to TRBJ2-7; D is uncertain. In DNA, the CDR3 is TGTGCCAGCAGCTTAATGCTCAGTTCCTACGAGCAGTACTTC. Residues: CASSLMLSSYEQYF.